This TCR beta chain was documented in a study of shared clonotypes between healthy human individuals. The genomic DNA of each subset was split evenly across several immunoSEQ plates. Original processing notes: Filtering differed for immunoSEQ, which gave only junction sequences without quality scores. Some clones are missing from TCRdb's copy, which holds only in-frame ones; the method was immunoSEQ multiplex PCR. The DNA gave D and trimming, while V, J and clone size come from that table. Found here are 750,000 to 1,000,000 clones, 85% to 95% of them singletons; the top ten hold nearly 25%. This CDR3 comprises 12 residues. V gave up 3 bases and J gave up 8 bases, with 8 bases separating them. Germline CDR1 is PRHDT and CDR2 is FYEKMQ (reference sequence). As regards this clone: Its target is unknown.

Whole-study findings and limits: It was observed that 5% to 6% of naive CD4 clonotypes were shared across a few donors.

The naive CD8 fraction comprised CD45RO-negative cells positively selected for CCR7 and excluded terminally differentiated effector memory CD45RA+ cells. The study drew all its donors from Caucasian adults living in Nashville, Tennessee. This chain joins TRBV13 and TRBJ1-3; maybe TRBD1 (5 bases). Input material: naive CD8+ T cells sorted from blood. The TCR originated in a man between 25 and 39 years old in good health. CDR3 amino acids: CASSFTRDTIYF. CDR3 sequence (DNA): TGTGCCAGCAGCTTTACCAGGGACACCATATATTTT.